This T cell receptor (beta chain) appears in the sequencing data of a study of blood T cell repertoires in COVID-19. Study-level information: The origin of the acute and convalescent COVID-19 samples was the United States, Italy and Spain. T cells, B-cell-depleted T cells, or PBMCs supplied cDNA or gDNA.

In the source study's methods: Scientists estimated how many nucleated cells there were by amplifying reference gene primers. The assay was immunoSEQ multiplex PCR, and TCRdb's table has in-frame clones only and misses some. V and J calls and clone size are given by that table; D and trimming were obtained from the DNA. The data show about 50,000 clones, around 89% seen once. Between the trimmed V and J ends, which lost 4 bases and 5 bases, there was a span of 23 bases. The CDR3 covers 17 residues. The germline CDR1 and CDR2 sequences are SGHTS and YDEGEE. What was sequenced was peripheral blood. The chain has TRBV5-8 and TRBJ2-3; D is perhaps TRBD2 (6 bases). The clonotype was recovered from a human donor in a cohort sampled during active COVID-19. CDR3 sequence reads: CASSRGGAGRLLDTQYF. CDR3 sequence (DNA): TGTGCCAGCAGCCGCGGCGGGGCGGGGCGTTTGTTAGATACGCAGTATTTT.